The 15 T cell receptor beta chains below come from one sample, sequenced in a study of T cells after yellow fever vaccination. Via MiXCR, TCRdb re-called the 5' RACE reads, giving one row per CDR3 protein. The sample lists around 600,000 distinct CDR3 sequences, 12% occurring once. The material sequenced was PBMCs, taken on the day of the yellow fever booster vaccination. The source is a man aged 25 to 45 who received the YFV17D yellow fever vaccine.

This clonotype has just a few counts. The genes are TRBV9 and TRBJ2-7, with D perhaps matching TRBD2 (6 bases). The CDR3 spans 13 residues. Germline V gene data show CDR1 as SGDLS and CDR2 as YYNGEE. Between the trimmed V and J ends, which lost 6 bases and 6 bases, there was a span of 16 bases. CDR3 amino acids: CASTPGLSGEQYF. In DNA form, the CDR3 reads TGTGCCAGCACCCCGGGACTTTCTGGCGAGCAGTACTTC.

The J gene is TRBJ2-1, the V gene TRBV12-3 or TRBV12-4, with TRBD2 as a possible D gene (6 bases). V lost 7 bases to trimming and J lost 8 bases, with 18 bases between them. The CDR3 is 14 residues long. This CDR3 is CASTSGGAIDEQFF. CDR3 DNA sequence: TGTGCCAGCACCTCCGGAGGGGCGATAGATGAGCAGTTCTTC.

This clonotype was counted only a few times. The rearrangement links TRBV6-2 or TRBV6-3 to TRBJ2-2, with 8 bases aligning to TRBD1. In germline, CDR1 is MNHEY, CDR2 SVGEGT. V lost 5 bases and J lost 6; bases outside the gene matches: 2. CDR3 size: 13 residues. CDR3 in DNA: TGTGCCAGCAGTACGACAGGGGCCGGGGAGCTGTTTTTT. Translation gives CASSTTGAGELFF.

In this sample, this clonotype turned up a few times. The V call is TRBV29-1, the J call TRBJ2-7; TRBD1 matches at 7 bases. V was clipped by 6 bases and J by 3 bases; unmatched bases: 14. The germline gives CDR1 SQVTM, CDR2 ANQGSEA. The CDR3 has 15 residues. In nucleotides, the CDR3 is TGCAGCGTCGGGGTAGGGACAGCCCAAAACTACGAGCAGTACTTC. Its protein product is CSVGVGTAQNYEQYF.

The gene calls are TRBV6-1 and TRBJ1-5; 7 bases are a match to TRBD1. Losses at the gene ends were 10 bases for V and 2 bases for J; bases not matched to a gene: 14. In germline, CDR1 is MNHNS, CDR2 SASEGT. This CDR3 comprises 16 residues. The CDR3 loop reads CATNAGQVMGNQPQHF. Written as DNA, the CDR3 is TGTGCCACTAACGCCGGACAGGTAATGGGCAATCAGCCCCAGCATTTT.

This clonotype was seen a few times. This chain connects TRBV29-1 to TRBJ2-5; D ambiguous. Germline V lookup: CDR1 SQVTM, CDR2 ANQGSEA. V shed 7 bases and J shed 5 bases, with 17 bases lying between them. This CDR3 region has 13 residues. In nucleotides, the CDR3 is TGCAGCGCTGCGACAAGGTTGGGTGAGACCCAGTACTTC. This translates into CSAATRLGETQYF.

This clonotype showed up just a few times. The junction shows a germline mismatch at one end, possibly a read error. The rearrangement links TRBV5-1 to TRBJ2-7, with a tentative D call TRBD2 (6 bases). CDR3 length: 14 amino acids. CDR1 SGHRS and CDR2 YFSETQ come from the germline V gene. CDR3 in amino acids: CASTLEGHSYEQYF. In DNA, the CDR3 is TGCGCCAGCACCTTGGAGGGTCATAGCTACGAGCAGTACTTC.

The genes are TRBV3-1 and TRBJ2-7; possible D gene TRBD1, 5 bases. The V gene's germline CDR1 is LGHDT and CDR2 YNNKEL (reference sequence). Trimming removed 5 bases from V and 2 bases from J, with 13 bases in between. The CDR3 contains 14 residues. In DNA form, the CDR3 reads TGTGCCAGCAGCTATACGCTAGGGGCCTACGAGCAGTACTTC. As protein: CASSYTLGAYEQYF.

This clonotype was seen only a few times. The CDR3 loop reads CSVEGLAGTYNEQFF. CDR3 coding DNA: TGCAGCGTTGAAGGACTAGCGGGTACCTACAATGAGCAGTTCTTC. The chain employs TRBV29-1 and TRBJ2-1, with TRBD2 identical over 10 bases. Germline lookup yields CDR1 SQVTM and CDR2 ANQGSEA. J gave up 2 bases and V 1 base, and 2 bases lay outside the gene matches. This CDR3 has 15 amino acids.

The CDR3 reads CASTLDTFYEQYF. CDR3 DNA: TGTGCCAGCACCTTGGACACTTTCTACGAGCAGTACTTC. The chain couples TRBV28 to TRBJ2-7; D may be TRBD1 (5 bases). The CDR3 totals 13 residues. Germline V gene lookup returns CDR1 MDHEN and CDR2 SYDVKM. Trimming left V 7 bases short and J 3 bases short, with 13 bases between.

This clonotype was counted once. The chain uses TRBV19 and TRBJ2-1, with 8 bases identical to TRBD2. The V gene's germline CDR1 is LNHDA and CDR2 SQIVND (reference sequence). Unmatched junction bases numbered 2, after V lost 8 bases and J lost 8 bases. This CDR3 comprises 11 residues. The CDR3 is CASRGGDEQFF. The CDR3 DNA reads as TGTGCCAGTCGGGGGGGGGATGAGCAGTTCTTC.

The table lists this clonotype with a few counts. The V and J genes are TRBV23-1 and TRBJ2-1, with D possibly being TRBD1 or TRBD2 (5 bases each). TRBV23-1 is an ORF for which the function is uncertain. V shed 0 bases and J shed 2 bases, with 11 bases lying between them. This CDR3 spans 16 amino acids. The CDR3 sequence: CASSQSGGTPYNEQFF. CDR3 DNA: TGCGCCAGCAGTCAATCTGGGGGAACTCCCTACAATGAGCAGTTCTTC.

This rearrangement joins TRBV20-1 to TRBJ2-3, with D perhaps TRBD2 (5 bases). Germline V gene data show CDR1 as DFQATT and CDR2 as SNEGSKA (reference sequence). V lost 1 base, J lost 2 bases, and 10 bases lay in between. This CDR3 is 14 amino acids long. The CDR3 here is CSARVSEYTDTQYF. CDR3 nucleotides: TGCAGTGCTAGAGTTAGCGAGTACACAGATACGCAGTATTTT.

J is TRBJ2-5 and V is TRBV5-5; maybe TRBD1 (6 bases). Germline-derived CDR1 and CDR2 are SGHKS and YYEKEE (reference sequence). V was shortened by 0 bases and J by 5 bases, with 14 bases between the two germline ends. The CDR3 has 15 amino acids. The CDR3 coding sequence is TGTGCCAGCAGCTTGGTAGGACAGCACTCGGAGACCCAGTACTTC. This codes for CASSLVGQHSETQYF.

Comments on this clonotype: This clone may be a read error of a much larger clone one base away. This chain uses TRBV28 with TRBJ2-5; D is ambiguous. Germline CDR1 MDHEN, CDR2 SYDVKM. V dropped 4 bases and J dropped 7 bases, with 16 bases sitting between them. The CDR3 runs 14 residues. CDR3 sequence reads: CASSSITWAGTQYF. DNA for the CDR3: TGTGCCAGCAGTTCCATAACATGGGCTGGGACCCAGTACTTC. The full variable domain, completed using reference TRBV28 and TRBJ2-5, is DVKVTQSSRYLVKRTGEKVFLECVQDMDHENMFWYRQDPGLGLRLIYFSYDVKMKEKGDIPEGYSVSREKKERFSLILESASTNQTSMYLCASSSITWAGTQYFGPGTRLLVL.